The source of this T cell receptor (beta chain) is a study of T cell responses to AZD1222 COVID-19 vaccine. Sequencing used immunoSEQ multiplex PCR; TCRdb keeps in-frame clones, though not all of them. The table records about 120,000 clones, roughly 90% of them present only once. CDR3 length: 14 residues. CDR1 MDHEN and CDR2 SYDVKM come from the germline V gene. V was cut by 2 bases and J by 2 bases, with 9 bases left in between. Source: peripheral blood, taken on day 0 of AZD1222 vaccination. The sequence derives from an adult in good health. The V and J genes are TRBV28 and TRBJ1-2; a weak D match, TRBD1 (6 bases). CDR3 amino acids: CASSLQGYNYGYTF. The CDR3 nucleotides are TGTGCCAGCAGTTTACAGGGGTACAACTATGGCTACACCTTC.